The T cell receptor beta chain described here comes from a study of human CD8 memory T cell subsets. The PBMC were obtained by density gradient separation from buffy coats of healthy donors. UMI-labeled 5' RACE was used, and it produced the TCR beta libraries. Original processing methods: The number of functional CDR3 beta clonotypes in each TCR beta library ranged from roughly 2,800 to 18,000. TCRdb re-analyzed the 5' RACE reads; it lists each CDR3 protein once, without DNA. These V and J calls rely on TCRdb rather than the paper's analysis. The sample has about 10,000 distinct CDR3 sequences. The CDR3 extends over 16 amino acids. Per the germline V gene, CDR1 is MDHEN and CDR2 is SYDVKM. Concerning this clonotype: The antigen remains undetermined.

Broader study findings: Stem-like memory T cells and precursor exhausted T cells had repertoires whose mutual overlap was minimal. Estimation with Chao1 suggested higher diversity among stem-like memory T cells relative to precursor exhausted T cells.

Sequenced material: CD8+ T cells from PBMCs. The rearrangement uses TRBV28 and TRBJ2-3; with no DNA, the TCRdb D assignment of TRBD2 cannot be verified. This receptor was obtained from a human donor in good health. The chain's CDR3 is CASSLSGTSGSNTQYF.